These T cell receptor beta chains were read from a single sample in a study of CD8+CD57+ T cells in acquired aplastic anemia. TCRdb reanalysed the reads using MiXCR and keeps one entry per CDR3 protein. The sample contains hundreds of thousands of distinct CDR3 sequences, about two thirds of which appear only once. Sequences were obtained from sorted CD4+, CD8+, or CD8+CD57+ T cells (not recorded which) from PBMCs. Every receptor here comes from a human donor in good health, serving as a control. The CDR3 runs from the conserved cysteine through the conserved F or W. A D gene is named only where the DNA matches it firmly. Part of the rows lack a size; the others show once, few, many or a class for expanded clones.

>NA|TRBV5-1|TRBJ1-6|NA
CASSQPLGRLSPLHF
TGTGCCAGCAGCCAGCCACTGGGGAGACTGTCACCCCTCCACTTT
>NA|TRBV7-3|TRBJ2-7|TRBD1
CASSLTRQGASYEQYF
TGTGCCAGCAGCTTAACTCGACAGGGGGCTTCATACGAGCAGTACTTC
>once|TRBV7-2|TRBJ2-3|NA
CASSLGTHNSALQYF
TGTGCCAGCAGCTTAGGGACCCATAATTCAGCCCTCCAGTATTTT
>NA|TRBV11-2|TRBJ1-1|NA
CASSHAGHTGTAFF
TGTGCCAGCAGCCACGCGGGACATACCGGGACGGCTTTCTTT
>NA|TRBV7-9|TRBJ1-1|NA
CASSFLAGGTIAPFF
TGTGCCAGCAGCTTTCTGGCGGGGGGGACAATCGCCCCTTTCTTT
>NA|TRBV15|TRBJ1-1|NA
CATSRADGEAFF
TGTGCCACCAGCAGAGCAGACGGAGAAGCTTTCTTT
>NA|TRBV7-3|TRBJ2-2|NA
CASSASTGVLFF
TGTGCCAGCAGCGCCAGCACCGGGGTGCTGTTTTTT
>NA|TRBV14|TRBJ2-7|NA
CASSQVTGLQETEQYF
TGTGCCAGCAGCCAAGTTACGGGACTGCAAGAGACCGAGCAGTACTTC
>NA|TRBV5-1|TRBJ1-2|NA
CASSLEGSSYGYTF
TGCGCCAGCAGCTTGGAGGGCTCCTCCTATGGCTACACCTTC
>NA|TRBV2|TRBJ2-7|TRBD2
CASSLRLADYEQYF
TGTGCCAGCAGCCTTCGACTAGCGGACTACGAGCAGTACTTC
>few|TRBV11-2|TRBJ1-2|TRBD1
CASSRDTGQVMKGYTF
TGTGCCAGCAGCCGCGACACGGGACAGGTGATGAAAGGCTACACCTTC
>NA|TRBV25-1|TRBJ1-2|NA
CASSVTGLRGTEDIF
TGTGCCAGCAGTGTCACCGGACTCAGGGGAACTGAAGACATCTTT
>NA|TRBV4-3|TRBJ2-7|NA
CATNQDPRTYEQYF
TGCGCCACCAACCAAGATCCACGTACCTACGAGCAGTACTTC
>many|TRBV18|TRBJ2-5|NA
CASSPSGRQETQYF
TGTGCCAGCTCACCTTCAGGGCGCCAAGAGACCCAGTACTTC
>NA|TRBV5-4|TRBJ1-5|NA
CASSMTVFWNQPQHF
TGTGCCAGCAGCATGACAGTGTTTTGGAATCAGCCCCAGCATTTT
>NA|TRBV9|TRBJ1-2|TRBD1
CASSVPPGQGLNYGYTF
TGTGCCAGCAGCGTTCCCCCGGGACAGGGCCTTAACTATGGCTACACCTTC
>NA|TRBV7-3|TRBJ2-1|NA
CASSPTYRDSKGNEQFF
TGTGCCAGCAGCCCAACGTACCGGGACTCAAAAGGCAATGAGCAGTTCTTC
>few|TRBV11-1|TRBJ2-7|NA
CASSLVQADYEQYF
TGCGCCAGCAGCTTGGTCCAGGCCGACTACGAGCAGTACTTC
>once|TRBV4-1|TRBJ2-5|TRBD2
CASSPGGSETQYF
TGCGCCAGCAGCCCCGGCGGGAGTGAGACCCAGTACTTC
>many|TRBV12-3/TRBV12-4|TRBJ1-5|NA
CASSTRASNQPQHF
TGTGCCAGCAGTACAAGGGCGAGCAATCAGCCCCAGCATTTT
>NA|TRBV5-1|TRBJ2-7|NA
CASTWTGGKGGYEQYF
TGTGCCAGCACCTGGACAGGCGGGAAAGGGGGCTACGAGCAGTACTTC
>many|TRBV5-8|TRBJ2-7|NA
CASSSPKESYEQYF
TGTGCCAGCAGCTCCCCCAAGGAAAGCTACGAGCAGTACTTC
>many|TRBV2|TRBJ1-5|NA
CASSEAGDYQPQHF
TGTGCCAGCAGTGAGGCAGGGGACTACCAGCCCCAGCATTTT
>NA|TRBV5-1|TRBJ2-2|TRBD2
CASRLLAGDTGELFF
TGCGCCAGCAGGTTACTAGCGGGAGACACCGGGGAGCTGTTTTTT
>NA|TRBV29-1|TRBJ2-7|TRBD1
CSVGQNSYEQYF
TGCAGCGTGGGACAGAACTCCTACGAGCAGTACTTC
>NA|TRBV2|TRBJ2-1|NA
CATSDATGSGANVLTLQFF
TGTGCCACCAGTGACGCTACTGGGTCTGGGGCCAACGTCCTGACTTTGCAGTTCTTC
>NA|TRBV29-1|TRBJ2-5|NA
CSASPGSYNKQYF
TGCAGCGCGAGTCCGGGAAGCTACAATAAGCAGTACTTC
>NA|TRBV7-2|TRBJ2-7|NA
CASSVGVRHEQHYF
TGTGCCAGCAGCGTAGGGGTCCGACACGAGCAGCACTACTTC
>few|TRBV24-1|TRBJ1-2|NA
CATSELGPAPIYGYTF
TGTGCCACCAGTGAGCTAGGGCCAGCTCCAATCTATGGCTACACCTTC
>once|TRBV5-1|TRBJ2-7|NA
CASSLVGVVSLHEQYF
TGTGCCAGCAGCTTGGTGGGCGTGGTTAGCCTCCACGAGCAGTACTTC
>NA|TRBV25-1|TRBJ2-3|NA
CAFSAIRRKPDTQYF
TGTGCCTTCAGTGCCATCAGGCGAAAACCAGATACGCAGTATTTT
>many|TRBV10-2|TRBJ2-1|NA
CASSEPRDEQFF
TGCGCCAGCAGTGAGCCGAGAGATGAGCAGTTCTTC
>NA|TRBV15|TRBJ1-2|NA
CATSRDYGRASF
TGTGCCACCAGCAGAGATTATGGCAGGGCTTCCTTC
>NA|TRBV19|TRBJ2-7|TRBD1
CASSSDRGSGEHFF
TGTGCCAGCAGCTCGGACAGGGGGTCGGGCGAACATTTCTTT
>NA|TRBV20-1|TRBJ2-1|NA
CSATDEGNEQFF
TGCAGTGCTACCGACGAAGGAAATGAGCAGTTCTTC
>many|TRBV10-2|TRBJ2-3|NA
CASSESHSRGSQYF
TGCGCCAGCAGTGAGTCGCACAGTAGGGGTTCGCAGTATTTT
>NA|TRBV10-3|TRBJ1-2|NA
CANTGVDGYTF
TGTGCGAACACCGGGGTCGATGGCTACACCTTC
>NA|TRBV7-2|TRBJ2-5|NA
CASSASSGDAQYF
TGTGCCAGCAGCGCGAGCTCCGGGGATGCGCAGTACTTC
>NA|TRBV9|TRBJ1-3|NA
CASSVAKPSSGNTIYF
TGTGCCAGCAGCGTAGCCAAACCGAGCTCTGGAAACACCATATATTTT
>NA|TRBV20-1|TRBJ1-4|NA
CSAIEGTIYEKLFF
TGCAGTGCTATAGAGGGGACAATATATGAAAAACTGTTTTTT
>NA|TRBV7-9|TRBJ2-3|NA
CASRAHTQSF
TGTGCCAGCCGCGCACATACGCAGTCTTTT
>NA|TRBV7-2|TRBJ1-1|NA
CASSLQWGDTEAFF
TGTGCCAGCAGCTTGCAGTGGGGGGACACTGAAGCTTTCTTT
>NA|TRBV2|TRBJ1-6|NA
CATTPGLSNSPLHF
TGTGCCACGACGCCGGGACTAAGCAATTCACCCCTCCACTTT
>NA|TRBV20-1|TRBJ2-5|TRBD2
CSVQGGVAGVQTQYF
TGCAGTGTCCAAGGGGGGGTAGCGGGGGTCCAGACCCAGTACTTC
>NA|TRBV7-9|TRBJ1-5|NA
CASSQDESGGAGNQPQHF
TGCGCCAGCAGCCAAGATGAGAGCGGGGGCGCGGGCAATCAGCCCCAGCATTTT
>NA|TRBV5-1|TRBJ2-3|TRBD2
CASSSVAGSRDTQYF
TGCGCCAGCAGCTCGGTAGCGGGGAGTAGAGATACGCAGTATTTT
>once|TRBV7-2|TRBJ1-2|NA
CASSLEGAHRELF
TGTGCCAGCAGCTTAGAAGGGGCCCACCGGGAGCTGTTT